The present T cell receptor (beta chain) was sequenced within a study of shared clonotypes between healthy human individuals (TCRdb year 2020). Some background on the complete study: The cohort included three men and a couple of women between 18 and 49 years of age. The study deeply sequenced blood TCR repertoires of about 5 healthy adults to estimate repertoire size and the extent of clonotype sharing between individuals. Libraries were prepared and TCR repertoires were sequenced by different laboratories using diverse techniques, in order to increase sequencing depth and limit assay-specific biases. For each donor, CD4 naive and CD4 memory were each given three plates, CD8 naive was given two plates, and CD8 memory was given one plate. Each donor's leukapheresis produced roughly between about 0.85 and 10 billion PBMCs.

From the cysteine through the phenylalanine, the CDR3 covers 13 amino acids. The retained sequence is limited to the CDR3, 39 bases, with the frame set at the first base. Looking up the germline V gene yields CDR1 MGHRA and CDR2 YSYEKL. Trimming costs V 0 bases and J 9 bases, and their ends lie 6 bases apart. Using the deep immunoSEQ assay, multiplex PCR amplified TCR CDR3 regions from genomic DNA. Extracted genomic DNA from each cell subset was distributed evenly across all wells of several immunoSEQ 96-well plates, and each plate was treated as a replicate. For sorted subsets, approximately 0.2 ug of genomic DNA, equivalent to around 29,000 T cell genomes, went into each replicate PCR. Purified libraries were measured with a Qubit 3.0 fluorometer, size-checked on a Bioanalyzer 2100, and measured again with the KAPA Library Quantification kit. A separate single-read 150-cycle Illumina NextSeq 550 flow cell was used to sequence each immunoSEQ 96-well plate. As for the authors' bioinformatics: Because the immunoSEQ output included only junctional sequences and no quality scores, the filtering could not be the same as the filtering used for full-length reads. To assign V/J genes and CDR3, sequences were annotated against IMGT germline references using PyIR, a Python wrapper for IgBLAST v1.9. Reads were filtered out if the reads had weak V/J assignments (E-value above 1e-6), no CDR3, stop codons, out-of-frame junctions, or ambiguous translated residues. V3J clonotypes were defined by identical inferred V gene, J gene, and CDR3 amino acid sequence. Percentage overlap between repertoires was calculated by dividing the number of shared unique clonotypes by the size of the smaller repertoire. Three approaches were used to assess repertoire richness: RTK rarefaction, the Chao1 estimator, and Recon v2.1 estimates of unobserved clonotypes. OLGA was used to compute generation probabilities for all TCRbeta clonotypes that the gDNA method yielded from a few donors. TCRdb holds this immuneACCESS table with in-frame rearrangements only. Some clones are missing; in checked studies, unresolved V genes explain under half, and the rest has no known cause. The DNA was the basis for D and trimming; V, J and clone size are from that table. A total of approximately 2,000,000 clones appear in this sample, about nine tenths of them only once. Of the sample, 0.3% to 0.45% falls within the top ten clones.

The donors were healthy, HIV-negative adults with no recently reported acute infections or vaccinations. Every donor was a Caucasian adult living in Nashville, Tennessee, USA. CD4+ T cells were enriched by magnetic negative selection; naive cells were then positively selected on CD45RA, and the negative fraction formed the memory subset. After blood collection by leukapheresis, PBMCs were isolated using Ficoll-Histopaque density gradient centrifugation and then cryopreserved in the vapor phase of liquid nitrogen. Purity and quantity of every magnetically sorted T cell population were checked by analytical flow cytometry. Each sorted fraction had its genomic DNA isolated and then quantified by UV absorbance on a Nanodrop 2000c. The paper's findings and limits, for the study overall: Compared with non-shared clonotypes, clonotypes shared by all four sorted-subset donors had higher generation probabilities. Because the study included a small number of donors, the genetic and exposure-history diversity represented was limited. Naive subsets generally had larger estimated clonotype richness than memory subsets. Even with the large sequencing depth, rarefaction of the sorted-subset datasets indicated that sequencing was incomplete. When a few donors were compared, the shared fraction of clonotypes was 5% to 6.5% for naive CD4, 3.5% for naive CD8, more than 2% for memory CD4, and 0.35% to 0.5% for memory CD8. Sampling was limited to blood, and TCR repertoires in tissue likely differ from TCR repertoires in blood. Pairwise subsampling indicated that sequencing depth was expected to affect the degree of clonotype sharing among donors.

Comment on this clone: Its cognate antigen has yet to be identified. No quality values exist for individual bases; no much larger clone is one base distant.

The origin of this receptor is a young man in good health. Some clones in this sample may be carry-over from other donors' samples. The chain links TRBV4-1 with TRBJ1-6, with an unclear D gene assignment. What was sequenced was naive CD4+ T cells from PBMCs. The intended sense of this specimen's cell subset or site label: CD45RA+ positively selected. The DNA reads TGCGCCAGCAGCCAAGATCTTGGTTCACCCCTCCACTTT. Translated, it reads CASSQDLGSPLHF.